Listed here are 18 T cell receptor beta chains from one sample, sequenced in a study of blood T cell repertoires in COVID-19 (TCRdb year 2020). Library preparation employed the immunoSEQ multiplex PCR assay. Here the immuneACCESS table is served through TCRdb, limited to in-frame sequences with V and J called. Missing clones are a known gap in these copies; in checked studies unresolved V genes cover under half, and the rest lacks a known reason. Counted in this sample were around 390,000 clones; roughly 89% of them appeared once. The top ten hold roughly 9.4% of the sample. The source material was PBMCs or T cells enriched from blood (not recorded which). The receptors were sampled from a woman in her forties or fifties who had recovered from COVID-19.

This clone was recorded only once. The chain links TRBV5-1 to TRBJ1-2, with 8 positions matching TRBD1. The germline gives CDR1 SGHRS, CDR2 YFSETQ. The CDR3 loop spans 15 amino acids. V was pared by 4 bases and J by 0 bases, with 5 bases of the junction left unmatched. This CDR3 reads CASSIRQGTNYGYTF. The CDR3 bases are TGCGCCAGCAGCATCAGACAGGGGACTAACTATGGCTACACCTTC. The full variable domain, with the rest looked up from reference TRBV5-1 and TRBJ1-2, is KAGVTQTPRYLIKTRGQQVTLSCSPISGHRSVSWYQQTPGQGLQFLFEYFSETQRNKGNFPGRFSGRQFSNSRSEMNVSTLELGDSALYLCASSIRQGTNYGYTFGSGTRLTVV.

The J gene is TRBJ2-7, the V gene TRBV6-1; 7 bases match TRBD1. The germline V gene encodes CDR1 MNHNS and CDR2 SASEGT. V lost 1 base to trimming and J lost 2 bases; unmatched junction nucleotides: 11. This CDR3 contains 17 residues. DNA for the CDR3: TGTGCCAGCAGTGAAGTGATTCATTGGGACAGTACCTACGAGCAGTACTTC. Translated, it gives CASSEVIHWDSTYEQYF.

This rearrangement joins TRBV2 to TRBJ1-5; unclear D gene. The germline gives CDR1 SNHLY, CDR2 FYNNEI. The CDR3 contains 14 residues. The germline V and J ends were trimmed by 3 bases and 0 bases, with 6 bases remaining between them. CDR3 in DNA: TGTGCCAGCAGTGACAGTTATAGCAATCAGCCCCAGCATTTT. It is translated as CASSDSYSNQPQHF.

The chain links TRBV6-5 to TRBJ1-5, with D perhaps TRBD1 (6 bases). Trimming cost V 6 bases and J 4 bases, with 16 bases left between them. This CDR3 is built from 15 residues. CDR1 and CDR2 (germline): MNHEY, SVGAGI. The CDR3 region is CASSYPQGKNQPQHF. In DNA, the CDR3 is TGTGCCAGCAGCTATCCCCAGGGGAAGAATCAGCCCCAGCATTTT.

The chain has TRBV30 and TRBJ1-5; D remains unclear. This CDR3 comprises 13 residues. From germline, CDR1 is GTSNPN and CDR2 SVGIG (reference sequence). V lost 1 base and J 3 bases, leaving 7 bases between the germline ends. The CDR3 protein is CAWSASFNQPQHF. The CDR3 DNA is TGTGCCTGGAGTGCGAGTTTCAATCAGCCCCAGCATTTT.

J is TRBJ1-6 and V is TRBV4-1, with 9 bases lining up with TRBD1. CDR1 is MGHRA and CDR2 is YSYEKL in the germline V gene. This CDR3 region has 15 residues. V lost 6 bases to trimming and J lost 6 bases; unmatched junction nucleotides: 6. This chain's CDR3 is CASRPSGQGNSPLHF. CDR3 bases: TGCGCCAGCAGACCGTCGGGACAGGGTAATTCACCCCTCCACTTT.

The chain recombines TRBV18 with TRBJ1-1, with unresolved D. The germline gives CDR1 KGHSH, CDR2 LQKENI. This CDR3 has 14 amino acids. Trimming pared 2 bases from V and 0 bases from J, leaving 7 bases between. CDR3: CASSPTGMNTEAFF. The CDR3 DNA reads TGTGCCAGCTCACCAACCGGGATGAACACTGAAGCTTTCTTT.

The chain carries TRBV28 and TRBJ1-2, with 9 nucleotides matching TRBD1. The J segment lost 7 bases and the V segment lost 6 bases, leaving 9 bases of the junction unmatched. CDR3 length equals 14 residues. The germline V gene has CDR1 MDHEN and CDR2 SYDVKM. The CDR3 DNA reads TGTGCCAGCAGCCTCTCCGGACAGGGGTTTGGCTACACCTTC. It is translated as CASSLSGQGFGYTF.

The chain recombines TRBV5-1 with TRBJ1-1; D might be TRBD1 (6 bases). Trimming left V 3 bases short and J 0 bases short, with 12 bases between. The CDR3 is made up of 15 amino acids. Germline-derived CDR1 and CDR2 are SGHRS and YFSETQ. The CDR3 DNA reads TGCGCCAGCAGCTCGGGGACATATTTGAACACTGAAGCTTTCTTT. Residues: CASSSGTYLNTEAFF.

This sequence joins TRBV7-8 and TRBJ1-1, with D possibly TRBD1 on 5 matching bases. V lost 2 bases and J 1 base, leaving 8 bases between the germline ends. The CDR3 is 14 amino acids. Germline V CDR1 and CDR2: SGHVS, FQNEAQ. DNA of the CDR3: TGTGCCAGCAGCTTAATGGGGGGGAACACTGAAGCTTTCTTT. It yields the protein CASSLMGGNTEAFF.

The chain carries TRBV7-9 and TRBJ2-1, with 8 bases lining up with TRBD2. The V and J ends lost 10 bases and 2 bases, in that order; junction bases with no gene match: 7. This CDR3 is built from 14 residues. Germline values: CDR1 SEHNR, CDR2 FQNEAQ (reference sequence). The CDR3 here is CATPRGATYNEQFF. DNA of the CDR3: TGTGCCACCCCGCGGGGGGCGACCTACAATGAGCAGTTCTTC.

The rearrangement links TRBV7-9 to TRBJ2-5, with D unresolved. The CDR3 sequence is 11 residues long. Germline V lookup: CDR1 SEHNR, CDR2 FQNEAQ (reference sequence). V lost 6 bases and J lost 1, with 3 bases in between. The CDR3 coding sequence is TGTGCCAGCAGTCGCCAAGAGACCCAGTACTTC. Translating gives CASSRQETQYF.

V is TRBV10-3 and J is TRBJ1-2, with 10 bases lining up with TRBD1. The V and J ends lost 7 bases and 6 bases, in that order; junction bases with no gene match: 5. This CDR3 is built from 13 residues. Per the germline V gene, CDR1 is ENHRY and CDR2 is SYGVKD. The CDR3 bases are TGTGCCATCAAGACAGGGGGCTTTGATGGCTACACCTTC. Protein product: CAIKTGGFDGYTF.

The count of this clone is one. The rearrangement joins TRBV6-1 to TRBJ2-3; 10 bases are shared with TRBD2. The CDR3 has 15 amino acids. Trimming removed 0 bases from V and 9 bases from J; junction bases left unmatched: 6. Germline V lookup: CDR1 MNHNS, CDR2 SASEGT. CDR3 sequence: CASSEAGLAGVTQYF. The CDR3 region has the DNA TGTGCCAGCAGTGAAGCGGGGCTAGCGGGGGTAACGCAGTATTTT.

This sequence joins TRBV6-1 and TRBJ1-2, with 7 bases matching TRBD1. With 3 bases clipped from V and 7 bases from J, the junction kept 5 bases outside the gene matches. Germline values: CDR1 MNHNS, CDR2 SASEGT. The CDR3 is 13 amino acids. The DNA for the CDR3 is TGTGCCAGCAGTGATGGACAGGCTGGTGGCTACACCTTC. This encodes CASSDGQAGGYTF.

This chain joins TRBV30 and TRBJ1-6; 8 nucleotides line up with TRBD1. The V gene end was trimmed by 3 bases and the J gene end by 3 bases; junction bases not matched to a gene: 19. Germline lookup yields CDR1 GTSNPN and CDR2 SVGIG (reference sequence). There are 20 residues in the CDR3. This CDR3 reads CAWSRQPGQDAGGYNSPLHF. The CDR3, as DNA: TGTGCCTGGAGCCGGCAACCGGGACAGGACGCAGGGGGCTATAATTCACCCCTCCACTTT. The full variable domain, with the rest looked up from reference TRBV30 and TRBJ1-6, is SQTIHQWPATLVQPVGSPLSLECTVEGTSNPNLYWYRQAAGRGLQLLFYSVGIGQISSEVPQNLSASRPQDRQFILSSKKLLLSDSGFYLCAWSRQPGQDAGGYNSPLHFGNGTRLTVT.

CDR3 DNA sequence: TGTGCCAGCAGCTCTACAGCTCCCTACGAGCAGTACTTC. This encodes CASSSTAPYEQYF. The chain is built from TRBV7-9 and TRBJ2-7, with D uncertain. The V end was cut by 4 bases, the J end by 2 bases, with 9 bases between. This CDR3 has 13 residues. Germline V lookup: CDR1 SEHNR, CDR2 FQNEAQ (reference sequence).

V is TRBV27 and J is TRBJ2-1; D remains unclear. The germline CDR1 and CDR2 sequences are MNHEY and SMNVEV (reference sequence). The CDR3 length is 11 residues. Trimming took 10 bases from V and 12 from J, leaving 16 bases between them. DNA for the CDR3: TGTGCCACGGGTCTATTTTTGGCGCAGTTCTTC. Amino acid sequence: CATGLFLAQFF.